One sample yielded the 21 T cell receptor beta chains listed below, sequenced in a study of T cell changes during pregnancy in multiple sclerosis. The assay was immunoSEQ multiplex PCR, and TCRdb's table has in-frame clones only and misses some. The sample shows about 16,000 clones, 95% to 97% of them seen only once. The sequenced sample was peripheral blood, obtained in the third trimester of pregnancy. These receptors originate from a female donor with multiple sclerosis, enrolled in a pregnancy study.

This rearrangement joins TRBV2 to TRBJ2-3; D ambiguous. V dropped 5 bases and J dropped 2 bases, with 8 bases sitting between them. The germline CDR1 and CDR2 sequences are SNHLY and FYNNEI. The CDR3 covers 13 residues. The CDR3 DNA sequence: TGTGCCAGCAGTACAGATTTCACAGATACGCAGTATTTT. This translates into CASSTDFTDTQYF.

The V call is TRBV11-3, the J call TRBJ2-1; D is undetermined. Germline V gene lookup returns CDR1 SGHNT and CDR2 YENEEA. The V and J ends lost 0 bases and 5 bases respectively, with 2 bases between them. The CDR3 loop spans 12 amino acids. Written as DNA, the CDR3 is TGTGCCAGCAGCTTAGACGACAATGAGCAGTTCTTC. This encodes CASSLDDNEQFF.

The CDR3 nucleotides are TGTGCCAGCAGTACAGGCAATCAGCCCCAGCATTTT. It specifies CASSTGNQPQHF. The J gene is TRBJ1-5, the V gene TRBV27; D gene uncertain. Trimming removed 5 bases from V and 2 bases from J, with 4 bases in between. Germline V gene data show CDR1 as MNHEY and CDR2 as SMNVEV (reference sequence). The CDR3 length is 12 residues.

This chain connects TRBV11-3 to TRBJ2-1; 9 bases fit TRBD2. V dropped 2 bases and J dropped 5; count of bases not matched to a gene: 10. CDR1 and CDR2 from the germline V gene are SGHNT and YENEEA. This CDR3 comprises 17 residues. CDR3 nucleotides: TGTGCCAGCAGCTTAACGGGCCGACTAGCGGAAAACAATGAGCAGTTCTTC. It yields the protein CASSLTGRLAENNEQFF.

The chain employs TRBV5-4 and TRBJ2-5; 12 nucleotides match TRBD2. Per germline, CDR1 SGHNT and CDR2 YYREEE (reference sequence). The ends lost 3 bases at V and 9 bases at J; junction bases unmatched: 9. The CDR3 runs to 15 residues. This chain's CDR3 is CASSSRLAGVGSQYF. DNA of the CDR3: TGTGCCAGCAGCTCCCGACTAGCGGGGGTTGGGTCCCAGTACTTC.

This chain links TRBV29-1 with TRBJ2-7; D possibly corresponds to TRBD1 (6 bases). The germline V gene encodes CDR1 SQVTM and CDR2 ANQGSEA. Trimming stripped 4 bases from V and 2 bases from J, with 9 bases between. The CDR3 contains 12 residues. The CDR3 bases are TGCAGCGTTGCGGGACAAACCTACGAGCAGTACTTC. Residues: CSVAGQTYEQYF.

This chain connects TRBV30 to TRBJ2-1; D perhaps matches TRBD1 (6 bases). Germline V lookup: CDR1 GTSNPN, CDR2 SVGIG (reference sequence). CDR3 length: 13 amino acids. Trimming shortened V by 0 bases and J by 10 bases, and 13 bases separated the two germline ends. DNA of the CDR3: TGTGCCTGGAGTGTAGGGAGTGGGGGCGAGCAGTTCTTC. It specifies CAWSVGSGGEQFF.

The chain is built from TRBV7-9 and TRBJ2-1; the match to TRBD2 covers 13 bases. This CDR3 region has 15 residues. Trimming at V came to 5 bases and at J to 5 bases, leaving 3 bases not matched to a gene. From germline, CDR1 is SEHNR and CDR2 FQNEAQ (reference sequence). The CDR3 coding sequence is TGTGCCAGCAGCCGGACTAGCGGGAGAAACAATGAGCAGTTCTTC. Amino acid sequence: CASSRTSGRNNEQFF.

The CDR3 region has the DNA TGTGCCAGCGGACTAGCGGGGTCAAAGACCCAGTACTTC. Its translation: CASGLAGSKTQYF. This chain links TRBV19 with TRBJ2-5; 12 positions match TRBD2. The junction had 5 bases not matched to a gene; V was cut back by 9 bases and J by 6 bases. The CDR3 is made up of 13 amino acids. Germline V gene data show CDR1 as LNHDA and CDR2 as SQIVND (reference sequence).

The chain carries TRBV6-5 and TRBJ2-3; a weak D match, TRBD2 (6 bases). Germline assignment: CDR1 MNHEY and CDR2 SVGAGI. CDR3 length equals 13 residues. V was shortened by 0 bases and J by 11 bases, with 12 bases between the two germline ends. The CDR3 loop reads CASSYSIGTRQYF. The DNA for the CDR3 is TGTGCCAGCAGTTACTCGATCGGGACTCGGCAGTATTTT.

V is TRBV19 and J is TRBJ2-6, with D possibly being TRBD1 (5 bases). Trimming took 5 bases from V and 2 from J, leaving 16 bases between them. The germline CDR1 and CDR2 sequences are LNHDA and SQIVND (reference sequence). The CDR3 covers 17 residues. Here the CDR3 DNA reads TGTGCCAGTAGTGCTTCGACAGCTCCAGCTGGGGCCAACGTCCTGACTTTC. Its translation is CASSASTAPAGANVLTF.

This sequence joins TRBV7-9 and TRBJ2-5, with 9 bases aligning to TRBD1. The CDR3 covers 17 residues. V shed 1 base and J 5 bases; nucleotides not matched to a gene: 11. Germline CDR1 is SEHNR and CDR2 is FQNEAQ (reference sequence). DNA for the CDR3: TGTGCCAGCAGCTTAGGTGGTGGGACAGGGCGCACGGAGACCCAGTACTTC. It yields the protein CASSLGGGTGRTETQYF.

This sequence joins TRBV19 and TRBJ1-5; D gene unclear. The CDR3 sequence is 12 residues long. V was shortened by 3 bases and J by 5 bases, with 5 bases between the two germline ends. CDR1 LNHDA and CDR2 SQIVND come from the germline V gene (reference sequence). CDR3 nucleotide sequence: TGTGCCAGTAGTATCGGGGATCAGCCCCAGCATTTT. It translates to CASSIGDQPQHF.

This clone was detected only once. This rearrangement joins TRBV27 to TRBJ1-2; maybe TRBD1 (6 bases). V lost 9 bases and J 1 base, leaving 18 bases between the germline ends. Germline CDR1 MNHEY, CDR2 SMNVEV (reference sequence). The CDR3 length is 15 residues. The CDR3 here is CASGRAGVVNYGYTF. For the CDR3, the DNA is TGTGCCAGTGGGCGGGCAGGGGTCGTTAACTATGGCTACACCTTC.

This rearrangement joins TRBV6-4 to TRBJ2-3; 8 positions match TRBD2. The germline V gene encodes CDR1 MRHNA and CDR2 SNTAGT. V dropped 1 base and J dropped 2; count of bases not matched to a gene: 2. This CDR3 is 15 amino acids long. The CDR3: CASSDYSGDTDTQYF. DNA for the CDR3: TGTGCCAGCAGTGACTATAGCGGGGACACAGATACGCAGTATTTT.

The sample holds one count of this clone. The V gene is TRBV4-2, the J gene TRBJ2-3; 16 bases are shared with TRBD2. The CDR3 is 20 residues long. In germline, CDR1 is LGHNA, CDR2 YNFKEQ. The trim removed 0 bases at V and 1 base at J, leaving 7 bases unmatched. CDR3 region: CASSQDTGTSGGEGTDTQYF. CDR3 sequence (DNA): TGTGCCAGCAGCCAAGATACGGGGACTAGCGGGGGGGAGGGCACAGATACGCAGTATTTT.

This chain connects TRBV14 to TRBJ2-7; 9 bases agree with TRBD1. The V gene end was trimmed by 3 bases and the J gene end by 1 base; junction bases not matched to a gene: 10. The length of the CDR3 is 17 residues. Germline CDR1 SGHDN, CDR2 FVKESK. This CDR3 reads CASSHGQGRVYSYEQYF. CDR3 sequence (DNA): TGTGCCAGCAGCCATGGACAGGGGAGGGTCTATTCCTACGAGCAGTACTTC.

This chain links TRBV27 with TRBJ1-1; D unresolved. The CDR3 consists of 17 residues. The germline V gene has CDR1 MNHEY and CDR2 SMNVEV (reference sequence). V lost 0 bases to trimming and J lost 4 bases, with 18 bases between them. The CDR3 coding sequence is TGTGCCAGCAGTTTATCGCTTGGCAGGACCCGGGGCACTGAAGCTTTCTTT. Its protein product is CASSLSLGRTRGTEAFF.

This clone was seen once. CDR3: CASSSGGGGGYEQYF. CDR3 nucleotides: TGTGCCAGCAGTTCAGGGGGTGGGGGAGGCTACGAGCAGTACTTC. The J gene is TRBJ2-7, the V gene TRBV6-5; D may be TRBD1 (7 bases). The CDR3 runs to 15 residues. In germline, CDR1 is MNHEY, CDR2 SVGAGI. Trimming pared 4 bases from V and 3 bases from J, leaving 16 bases between.

The chain employs TRBV19 and TRBJ1-2; 11 nucleotides agree with TRBD1. Trimming took 9 bases from V and 7 from J; bases not matched to a gene: 10. Per germline, CDR1 LNHDA and CDR2 SQIVND (reference sequence). This CDR3 has 14 amino acids. This chain's CDR3 is CASRTGGLGGGYTF. Here the CDR3 DNA reads TGTGCCAGCCGGACAGGGGGCTTGGGGGGTGGCTACACCTTC.

The rearrangement uses TRBV2 and TRBJ1-2; D is undetermined. CDR3 length: 13 amino acids. In germline, CDR1 is SNHLY, CDR2 FYNNEI. V was pared by 6 bases and J by 7 bases, with 15 bases between. The CDR3 sequence: CASRMSMGSGYTF. The CDR3 nucleotides are TGTGCCAGCAGAATGTCCATGGGGAGTGGCTACACCTTC.